The present entry profiles one T cell receptor beta chain with its context. Its antigen is as yet unknown. It was by quantitative 5'-RACE with molecular barcodes that TCR beta libraries were made. TCRdb re-called the 5' RACE reads through MiXCR, storing one row per CDR3 protein. The table has 650,000 to 800,000 distinct CDR3 sequences, around a fifth seen once. This record belongs to a study of CD8 T cells in ankylosing spondylitis. Whole-study results and caveats: Characteristic of ankylosing spondylitis blood, it appeared, was a TCR beta motif comprising several highly homologous variants.

V lost 1 base, J lost 1 base, and 13 bases lay in between. The CDR3 totals 15 residues. CDR1 is SQVTM, CDR2 ANQGSEA, per germline. Sequenced sample: blood, either unsorted or a sorted T cell fraction (not recorded which). The clonotype comes from a male donor with ankylosing spondylitis. The gene calls are TRBV29-1 and TRBJ1-1; unclear D gene. The CDR3 here is CSVEGRYKKNTEAFF. As DNA, the CDR3 is TGCAGCGTTGAAGGTCGTTACAAAAAGAACACTGAAGCTTTCTTT.